These T cell receptor beta chains were read from a single sample in a study of beta chain features in type 1 diabetes. Method: immunoSEQ multiplex PCR; TCRdb's copy keeps in-frame clones and lacks some. The table lists roughly 280,000 clones, around 22% of them singletons. The sequencing input was naive CD4+ T cells from blood. The receptor source for this set is a woman in her 30s with type 1 diabetes. Each CDR3 is given with its conserved first and last residue. D genes are given only for firm matches. Size is omitted from some rows. Given values are once, few, many or a class for expanded clones.

V gene	D gene	clone size	J gene	CDR3 protein	CDR3 DNA
TRBV29-1	-	few	TRBJ2-1	CSVDVGSGNEQFF	TGCAGCGTTGATGTAGGTTCAGGCAATGAGCAGTTCTTC
TRBV5-1	TRBD2	few	TRBJ2-5	CASSSSGRVQETQYF	TGCGCCAGCAGCTCCTCCGGGAGGGTCCAAGAGACCCAGTACTTC
TRBV2	TRBD1	-	TRBJ2-4	CASRFSGTGTGNIQYF	TGTGCCAGCAGATTCTCCGGGACAGGGACCGGAAACATTCAGTACTTC
TRBV4-1	TRBD2	-	TRBJ2-7	CASSRSGTSGRGGTYEQYF	TGCGCCAGCAGCCGTTCAGGGACTAGCGGGCGGGGAGGGACCTACGAGCAGTACTTC
TRBV28	-	-	TRBJ2-5	CASSQGVETQYF	TGTGCCAGCAGCCAGGGTGTAGAGACCCAGTACTTC
TRBV7-9	TRBD1	few	TRBJ2-6	CASSLTGTGANVLTF	TGTGCCAGCAGCCTGACAGGGACTGGGGCCAACGTCCTGACTTTC
TRBV7-6	-	-	TRBJ1-5	CASSSQRLQPQHF	TGTGCCAGCAGCTCCCAGAGGCTACAGCCCCAGCATTTT
TRBV30	-	-	TRBJ1-5	CAYSGGLRQPQHF	TGTGCCTACAGTGGGGGACTTCGACAGCCCCAGCATTTT
TRBV2	TRBD1	few	TRBJ2-5	CASSQEDREETQYF	TGTGCCAGCAGTCAAGAGGACAGGGAAGAGACCCAGTACTTC
TRBV9	-	few	TRBJ2-3	CASSPGADTVLTDTQYF	TGTGCCAGCAGCCCAGGGGCGGACACCGTCCTCACAGATACGCAGTATTTT
TRBV6-5	-	-	TRBJ2-7	CASSYSGTDEQYF	TGTGCCAGCAGTTACTCGGGCACAGACGAGCAGTACTTC
TRBV7-9	-	-	TRBJ1-1	CASSLTVTEAFF	TGTGCCAGCAGCTTGACAGTCACTGAAGCTTTCTTT
TRBV4-1	TRBD1	few	TRBJ2-1	CASSHPHRGEKGYNEQFF	TGCGCCAGCAGCCACCCCCACAGGGGGGAGAAGGGCTACAATGAGCAGTTCTTC
TRBV5-1	-	few	TRBJ2-5	CASSLEGTRGETQYF	TGCGCCAGCAGCTTGGAAGGAACTAGGGGGGAGACCCAGTACTTC
TRBV9	TRBD1	-	TRBJ2-2	CASSVDSLGTGGGGELFF	TGTGCCAGCAGCGTCGATTCCCTCGGGACAGGGGGTGGTGGGGAGCTGTTTTTT
TRBV11-3	-	once	TRBJ2-1	CATTKTYYNEQFF	TGTGCCACAACTAAGACGTATTACAATGAGCAGTTCTTC
TRBV2	TRBD1	few	TRBJ2-2	CASGGQGGPGELFF	TGTGCCAGCGGCGGACAGGGAGGCCCCGGGGAGCTGTTTTTT
TRBV7-2	TRBD1	-	TRBJ1-4	CASSPGGQGDNEKLFF	TGTGCCAGCAGCCCAGGGGGGCAGGGGGATAATGAAAAACTGTTTTTT
TRBV5-1	TRBD1	few	TRBJ2-5	CASSFSQGRGETQYF	TGCGCCAGCAGCTTTTCACAGGGGAGAGGGGAGACCCAGTACTTC
TRBV5-4	-	few	TRBJ2-2	CASSSAGSNTGELFF	TGTGCCAGCAGCTCCGCAGGGTCGAACACCGGGGAGCTGTTTTTT
TRBV25-1	TRBD1	-	TRBJ1-1	CASSEFRGAGENTEAFF	TGTGCCAGCAGTGAATTCAGGGGGGCAGGGGAGAACACTGAAGCTTTCTTT
TRBV19	-	-	TRBJ1-1	CASSRLERNTEAFF	TGTGCCAGTAGTAGGTTGGAGAGGAACACTGAAGCTTTCTTT
TRBV9	-	-	TRBJ1-2	CASSAATGNYGYTF	TGTGCCAGCAGCGCCGCAACAGGGAACTATGGCTACACCTTC
TRBV27	-	few	TRBJ2-3	CASLNIQADTQYF	TGTGCCAGCTTAAACATCCAGGCAGATACGCAGTATTTT
TRBV28	-	-	TRBJ1-5	CASSQGGRGNQPQHF	TGTGCCAGCAGTCAAGGGGGACGAGGCAATCAGCCCCAGCATTTT
TRBV18	-	-	TRBJ2-5	CASSRAMNEQYF	TGTGCCAGCTCACGAGCTATGAATGAGCAGTACTTC
TRBV5-1	-	few	TRBJ2-5	CASNEAGIETQYF	TGCGCCAGCAACGAGGCAGGGATTGAGACCCAGTACTTC
TRBV4-2	TRBD1	few	TRBJ1-1	CASSQVGRTGGADTEAFF	TGTGCCAGCAGCCAAGTCGGCCGGACAGGGGGCGCGGACACTGAAGCTTTCTTT
TRBV6-5	TRBD1	few	TRBJ2-1	CASSLQGAVNEQFF	TGTGCCAGCAGTTTACAGGGGGCGGTCAATGAGCAGTTCTTC